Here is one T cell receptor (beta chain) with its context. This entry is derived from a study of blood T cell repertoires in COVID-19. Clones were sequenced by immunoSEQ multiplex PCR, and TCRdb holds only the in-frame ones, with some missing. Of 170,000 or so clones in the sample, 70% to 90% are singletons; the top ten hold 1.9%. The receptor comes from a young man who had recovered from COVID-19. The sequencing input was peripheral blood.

CDR3 residues: CASSLKDSLSRTQYF. DNA for the CDR3: TGTGCCAGCAGTTTAAAGGACAGCCTGTCGAGGACCCAGTACTTC. The chain links TRBV27 to TRBJ2-5; D might be TRBD1 (6 bases). CDR3 length: 15 amino acids. Germline values: CDR1 MNHEY, CDR2 SMNVEV (reference sequence). Trimming took 2 bases from V and 7 from J, leaving 17 bases between them.